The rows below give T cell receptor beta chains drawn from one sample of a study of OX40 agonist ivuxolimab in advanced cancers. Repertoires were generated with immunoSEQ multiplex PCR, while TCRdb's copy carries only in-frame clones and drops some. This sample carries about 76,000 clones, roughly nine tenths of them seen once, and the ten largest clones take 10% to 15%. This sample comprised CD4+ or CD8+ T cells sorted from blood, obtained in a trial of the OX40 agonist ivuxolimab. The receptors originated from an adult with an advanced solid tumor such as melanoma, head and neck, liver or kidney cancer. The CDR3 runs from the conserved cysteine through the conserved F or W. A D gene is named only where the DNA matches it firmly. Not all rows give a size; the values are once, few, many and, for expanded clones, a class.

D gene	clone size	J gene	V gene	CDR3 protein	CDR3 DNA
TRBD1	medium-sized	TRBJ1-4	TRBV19	CASARRDRGVDEKLFF	TGTGCCAGTGCCCGCCGAGACAGGGGGGTTGATGAAAAACTGTTTTTT
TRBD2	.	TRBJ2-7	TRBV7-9	CASSSWTSGTYEQYF	TGTGCCAGCAGCTCCTGGACTAGCGGGACCTACGAGCAGTACTTC
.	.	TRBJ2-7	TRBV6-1	CASSEFSGYEQYF	TGTGCCAGCAGTGAATTCAGTGGATACGAGCAGTACTTC
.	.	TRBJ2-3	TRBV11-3	CASGIGWGAVDTQYF	TGTGCCAGCGGAATAGGATGGGGCGCAGTAGATACGCAGTATTTT
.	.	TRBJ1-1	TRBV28	CASSLPSYSTEAFF	TGTGCCAGCAGTTTGCCGTCGTATTCGACTGAAGCTTTCTTT
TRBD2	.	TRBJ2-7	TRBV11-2	CASSQFGAGDYEQYF	TGTGCCAGCAGCCAATTTGGGGCGGGAGACTACGAGCAGTACTTC
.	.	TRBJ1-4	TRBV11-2	CASSLAGAGEKLFF	TGTGCCAGCAGCTTGGCAGGGGCGGGGGAAAAACTGTTTTTT
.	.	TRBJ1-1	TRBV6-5	CASSYWEDTEAFF	TGTGCCAGCAGTTACTGGGAGGACACTGAAGCTTTCTTT
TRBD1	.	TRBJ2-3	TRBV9	CASSARQGPTDTQYF	TGTGCCAGCAGCGCACGACAGGGCCCCACAGATACGCAGTATTTT
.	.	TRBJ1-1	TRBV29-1	CSVSGGSENTEAFF	TGCAGCGTCTCGGGGGGGTCGGAGAACACTGAAGCTTTCTTT
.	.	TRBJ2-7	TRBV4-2	CASSQAYEQYF	TGTGCCAGCAGCCAAGCCTACGAGCAGTACTTC
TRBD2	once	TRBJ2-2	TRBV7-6	CASSLIRGLRELNTGELFF	TGTGCCAGCAGCTTAATACGGGGGTTGCGGGAGTTAAACACCGGGGAGCTGTTTTTT
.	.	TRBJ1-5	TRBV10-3	CAISLGDLSNQPQHF	TGTGCCATCAGCCTTGGGGACCTGAGCAATCAGCCCCAGCATTTT
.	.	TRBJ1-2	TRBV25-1	CASSEYGGGRDGYTF	TGTGCCAGCAGTGAATATGGAGGTGGACGGGATGGCTACACCTTC
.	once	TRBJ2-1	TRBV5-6	CASSLRSEYNEQFF	TGTGCCAGCAGCTTGCGATCGGAATACAATGAGCAGTTCTTC
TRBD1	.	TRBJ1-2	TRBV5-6	CASSLAGTATNIYGYTF	TGTGCCAGCAGCTTGGCTGGGACAGCCACCAACATCTATGGCTACACCTTC
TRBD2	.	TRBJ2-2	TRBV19	CASSYPEGGSGRDTGELFF	TGTGCCAGTAGCTACCCCGAGGGGGGCAGCGGGAGAGACACCGGGGAGCTGTTTTTT
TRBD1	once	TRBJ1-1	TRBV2	CASSVTGGTEAFF	TGTGCCAGCAGTGTTACAGGGGGCACTGAAGCTTTCTTT
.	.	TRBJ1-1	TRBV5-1	CASSFRGGMNTEAFF	TGCGCCAGCAGCTTCCGGGGGGGTATGAACACTGAAGCTTTCTTT
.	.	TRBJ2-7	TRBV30	CAWSVRNLGYEQYF	TGTGCCTGGAGTGTACGCAATCTGGGCTACGAGCAGTACTTC
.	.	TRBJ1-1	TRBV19	CASSMVGGVEYTEAFF	TGTGCCAGTAGTATGGTAGGTGGGGTGGAATACACTGAAGCTTTCTTT
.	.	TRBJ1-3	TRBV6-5	CASSIQGAGNTIYF	TGTGCCAGCAGTATACAGGGTGCGGGAAACACCATATATTTT
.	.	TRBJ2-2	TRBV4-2	CASSQGFQLLNTGELFF	TGTGCCAGCAGCCAAGGATTTCAACTACTGAACACCGGGGAGCTGTTTTTT
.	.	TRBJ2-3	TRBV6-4	CASSGEGSTDTQYF	TGTGCCAGCAGTGGTGAGGGAAGCACAGATACGCAGTATTTT
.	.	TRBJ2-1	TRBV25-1	CASSESRGMGQRNNEQFF	TGTGCCAGCAGTGAATCTCGCGGGATGGGCCAGAGAAACAATGAGCAGTTCTTC
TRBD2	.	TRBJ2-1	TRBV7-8	CASSHTTSGSYNEQFF	TGTGCCAGCAGCCATACTACTAGCGGGAGTTACAATGAGCAGTTCTTC